Each of the 2 T cell receptor beta chains below was sequenced from the same sample in a study of blood T cell repertoires in COVID-19. Libraries were prepared by immunoSEQ multiplex PCR; TCRdb keeps only in-frame clonotypes and omits some of them. This sample carries 150,000 to 200,000 clones, just over 90% of them seen once, and the ten largest clones take just under 2%. The sequenced sample was peripheral blood. These receptor sequences come from a woman in her sixties with COVID-19, enrolled during active disease.

This chain links TRBV5-8 with TRBJ1-6, with D perhaps TRBD1 (5 bases). CDR1 is SGHTS and CDR2 is YDEGEE in the germline V gene. The germline V and J ends were trimmed by 4 bases and 8 bases, with 19 bases remaining between them. The CDR3 has 16 residues. CDR3 DNA: TGTGCCAGCAGCCAAACCGGACAACGCTTGGATTCACCCCTCCACTTT. This translates into CASSQTGQRLDSPLHF.

The chain is built from TRBV30 and TRBJ1-2; D might be TRBD1 (5 bases). Trimming cost V 3 bases and J 7 bases, with 12 bases left between them. Germline assignment: CDR1 GTSNPN and CDR2 SVGIG (reference sequence). The CDR3 has 12 residues. The CDR3, as DNA: TGTGCCTGGAGCCCCAGCGGGGCTGGCTACACCTTC. Protein sequence: CAWSPSGAGYTF.